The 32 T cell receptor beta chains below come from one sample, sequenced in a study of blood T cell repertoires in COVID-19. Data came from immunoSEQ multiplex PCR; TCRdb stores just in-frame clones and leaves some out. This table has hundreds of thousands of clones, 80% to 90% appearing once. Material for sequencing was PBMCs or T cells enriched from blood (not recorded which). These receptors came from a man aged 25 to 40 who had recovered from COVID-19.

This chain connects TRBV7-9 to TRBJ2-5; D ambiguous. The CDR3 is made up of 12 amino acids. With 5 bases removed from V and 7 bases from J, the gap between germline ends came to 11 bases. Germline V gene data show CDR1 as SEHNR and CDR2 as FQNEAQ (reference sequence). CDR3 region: CASSTGSGTQYF. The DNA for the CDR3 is TGTGCCAGCAGCACCGGCTCGGGGACCCAGTACTTC.

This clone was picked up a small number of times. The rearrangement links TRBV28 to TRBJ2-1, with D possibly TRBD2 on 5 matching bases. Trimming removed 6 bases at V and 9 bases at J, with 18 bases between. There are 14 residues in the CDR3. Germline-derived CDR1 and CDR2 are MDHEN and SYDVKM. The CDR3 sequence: CASSSTPWRVEQFF. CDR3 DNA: TGTGCCAGCAGCAGCACCCCCTGGCGGGTTGAGCAGTTCTTC.

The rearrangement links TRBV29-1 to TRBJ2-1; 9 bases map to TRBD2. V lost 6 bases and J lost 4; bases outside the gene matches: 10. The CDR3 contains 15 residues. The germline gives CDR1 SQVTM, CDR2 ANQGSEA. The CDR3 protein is CSVAMGTSRYNEQFF. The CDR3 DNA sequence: TGCAGCGTCGCCATGGGGACTAGCAGATACAATGAGCAGTTCTTC.

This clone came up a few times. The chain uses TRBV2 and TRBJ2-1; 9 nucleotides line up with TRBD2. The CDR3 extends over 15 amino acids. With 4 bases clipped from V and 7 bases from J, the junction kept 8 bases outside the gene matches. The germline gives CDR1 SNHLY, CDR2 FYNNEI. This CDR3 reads CASSVDSGSNNEQFF. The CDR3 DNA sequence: TGTGCCAGCAGTGTCGATAGCGGGAGTAATAATGAGCAGTTCTTC.

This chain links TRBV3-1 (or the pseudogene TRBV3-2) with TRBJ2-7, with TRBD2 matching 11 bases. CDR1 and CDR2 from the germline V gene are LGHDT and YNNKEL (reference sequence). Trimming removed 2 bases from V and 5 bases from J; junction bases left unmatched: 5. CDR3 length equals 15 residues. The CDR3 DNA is TGTGCCAGCAGCCAAACTAGCGGGAGTCTCAACGAGCAGTACTTC. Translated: CASSQTSGSLNEQYF.

CDR3 in DNA: TGTGCCAGCAGTGAAGCTATTAGCTACGAGCAGTACTTC. Residues: CASSEAISYEQYF. J is TRBJ2-7 and V is TRBV6-1; D gene ambiguous. CDR1 is MNHNS, CDR2 SASEGT, per germline. With 0 bases removed from V and 3 bases from J, the gap between germline ends came to 6 bases. The CDR3 consists of 13 residues.

The CDR3 coding sequence is TGTGCCAGTAACAGGGGATCTAGGGACATTCAGTACTTC. Its translation is CASNRGSRDIQYF. The V call is TRBV12-3 or TRBV12-4, the J call TRBJ2-4; 7 bases match TRBD1. V was pared by 9 bases and J by 8 bases, with 10 bases of the junction left unmatched. The length of the CDR3 is 13 residues.

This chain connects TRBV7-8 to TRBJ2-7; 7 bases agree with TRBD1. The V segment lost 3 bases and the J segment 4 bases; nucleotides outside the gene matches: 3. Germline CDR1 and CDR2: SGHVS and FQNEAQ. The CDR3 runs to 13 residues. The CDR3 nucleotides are TGTGCCAGCAGCTTCGGACAGGAGTACGAGCAGTACTTC. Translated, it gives CASSFGQEYEQYF. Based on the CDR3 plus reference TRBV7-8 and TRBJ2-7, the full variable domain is GAGVSQSPRYKVAKRGQDVALRCDPISGHVSLFWYQQALGQGPEFLTYFQNEAQLDKSGLPSDRFFAERPEGSVSTLKIQRTQQEDSAVYLCASSFGQEYEQYFGPGTRLTVT.

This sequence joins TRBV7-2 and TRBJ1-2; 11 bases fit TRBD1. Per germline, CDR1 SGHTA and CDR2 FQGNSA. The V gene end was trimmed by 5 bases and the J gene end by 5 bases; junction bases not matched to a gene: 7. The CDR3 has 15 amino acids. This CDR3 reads CASSPGQGAFYGYTF. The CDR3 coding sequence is TGTGCCAGCAGCCCCGGACAGGGGGCTTTTTATGGCTACACCTTC. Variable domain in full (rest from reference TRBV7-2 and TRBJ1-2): GAGVSQSPSNKVTEKGKDVELRCDPISGHTALYWYRQSLGQGLEFLIYFQGNSAPDKSGLPSDRFSAERTGGSVSTLTIQRTQQEDSAVYLCASSPGQGAFYGYTFGSGTRLTVV.

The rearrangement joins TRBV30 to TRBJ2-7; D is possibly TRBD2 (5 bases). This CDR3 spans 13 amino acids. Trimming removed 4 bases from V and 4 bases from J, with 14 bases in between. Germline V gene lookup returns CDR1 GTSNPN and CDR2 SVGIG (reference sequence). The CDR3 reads CAWTPADLYEQYF. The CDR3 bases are TGTGCCTGGACCCCAGCGGACCTTTACGAGCAGTACTTC.

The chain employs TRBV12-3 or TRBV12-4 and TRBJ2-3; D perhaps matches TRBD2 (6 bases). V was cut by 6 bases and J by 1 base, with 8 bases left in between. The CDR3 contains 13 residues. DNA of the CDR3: TGTGCCAGCAGAGGAGGGGGCACAGATACGCAGTATTTT. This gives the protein CASRGGGTDTQYF.

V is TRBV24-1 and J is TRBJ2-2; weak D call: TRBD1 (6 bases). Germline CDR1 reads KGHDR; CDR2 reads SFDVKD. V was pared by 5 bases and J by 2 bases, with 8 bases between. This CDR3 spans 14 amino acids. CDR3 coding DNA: TGTGCCACCAGTGCCAGGGGAAACACCGGGGAGCTGTTTTTT. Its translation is CATSARGNTGELFF.

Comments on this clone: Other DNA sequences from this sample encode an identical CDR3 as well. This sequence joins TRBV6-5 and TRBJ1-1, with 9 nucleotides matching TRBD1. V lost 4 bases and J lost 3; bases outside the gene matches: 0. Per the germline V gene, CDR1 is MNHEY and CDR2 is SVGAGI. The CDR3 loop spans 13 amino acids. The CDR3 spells CASSWDRDTEAFF. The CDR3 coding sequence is TGTGCCAGCAGTTGGGACAGGGACACTGAAGCTTTCTTT.

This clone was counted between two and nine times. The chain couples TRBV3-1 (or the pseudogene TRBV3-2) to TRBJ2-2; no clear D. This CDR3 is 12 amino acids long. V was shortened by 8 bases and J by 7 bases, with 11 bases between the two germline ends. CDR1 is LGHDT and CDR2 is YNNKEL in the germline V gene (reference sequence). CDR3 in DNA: TGTGCCAGCGGTCCTACGGGCGGGGAGCTGTTTTTT. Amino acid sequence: CASGPTGGELFF.

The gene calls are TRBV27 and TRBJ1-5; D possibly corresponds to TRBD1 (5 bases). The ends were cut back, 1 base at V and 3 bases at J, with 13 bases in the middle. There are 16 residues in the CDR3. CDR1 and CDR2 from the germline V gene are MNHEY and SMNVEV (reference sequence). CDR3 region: CASSLWAVGPNQPQHF. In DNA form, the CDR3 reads TGTGCCAGCAGTTTATGGGCAGTGGGGCCCAATCAGCCCCAGCATTTT.

Written as DNA, the CDR3 is TGTGCCAGCAGACAGGGGAGTTGGACTGAAGCTTTCTTT. Its protein is CASRQGSWTEAFF. This chain uses TRBV28 with TRBJ1-1; 7 bases fit TRBD1. This CDR3 comprises 13 residues. The V gene end was trimmed by 6 bases and the J gene end by 5 bases; junction bases not matched to a gene: 6. Germline V gene lookup returns CDR1 MDHEN and CDR2 SYDVKM.

In nucleotides, the CDR3 is TGTGCCAGCAGCTTAGTACGGCTAGCGGGGAACAATGAGCAGTTCTTC. Protein sequence: CASSLVRLAGNNEQFF. The chain uses TRBV11-2 and TRBJ2-1; 9 bases fit TRBD2. Germline V CDR1 and CDR2: SGHAT, FQNNGV. V was clipped by 1 base and J by 5 bases; unmatched bases: 6. The CDR3 sequence is 16 residues long.

DNA of the CDR3: TGTGCCAGCAGCTTTCAGTACGAGCAGTACTTC. Translation: CASSFQYEQYF. J is TRBJ2-7 and V is TRBV5-6; no firm D call. Germline V gene sequence: CDR1 SGHDT, CDR2 YYEEEE. The length of the CDR3 is 11 residues. Trimming left V 2 bases short and J 4 bases short, with 4 bases between.

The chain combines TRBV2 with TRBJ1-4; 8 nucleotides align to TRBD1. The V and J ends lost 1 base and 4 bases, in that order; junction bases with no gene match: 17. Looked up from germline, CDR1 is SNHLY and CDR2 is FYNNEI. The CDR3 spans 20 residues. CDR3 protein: CASSEVFAGGSSLGNEKLFF. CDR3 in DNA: TGTGCCAGCAGTGAAGTCTTTGCAGGGGGCTCCTCTTTAGGTAATGAAAAACTGTTTTTT.

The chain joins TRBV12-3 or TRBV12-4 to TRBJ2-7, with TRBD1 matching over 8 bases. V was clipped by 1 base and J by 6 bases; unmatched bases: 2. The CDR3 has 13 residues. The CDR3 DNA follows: TGTGCCAGCAGTTTAGGGACAGGGATCGAGCAGTACTTC. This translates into CASSLGTGIEQYF.

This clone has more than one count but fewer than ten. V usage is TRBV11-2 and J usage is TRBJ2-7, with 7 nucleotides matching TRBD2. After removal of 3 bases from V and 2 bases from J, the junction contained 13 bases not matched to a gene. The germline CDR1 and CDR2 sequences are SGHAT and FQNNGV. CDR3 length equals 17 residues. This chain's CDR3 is CASSFSSVAGATYEQYF. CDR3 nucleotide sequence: TGTGCCAGCAGCTTCTCCAGCGTAGCGGGTGCCACCTACGAGCAGTACTTC.

CDR3 protein: CASSPPAGGETGELFF. The DNA of the CDR3 is TGTGCCAGCTCACCACCGGCAGGGGGCGAGACCGGGGAGCTGTTTTTT. This sequence joins TRBV18 and TRBJ2-2, with TRBD1 identical over 8 bases. The CDR3 length is 16 residues. V trimming: 0 bases; J trimming: 5 bases; junction bases outside the gene matches: 5. Germline CDR1 is KGHSH and CDR2 is LQKENI.

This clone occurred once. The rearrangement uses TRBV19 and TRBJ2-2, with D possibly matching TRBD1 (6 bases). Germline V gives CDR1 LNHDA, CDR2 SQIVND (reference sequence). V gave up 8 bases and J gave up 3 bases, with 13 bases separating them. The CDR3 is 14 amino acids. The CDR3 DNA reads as TGTGCCAGTTCTATGGGGGCGGACACCGGGGAGCTGTTTTTT. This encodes CASSMGADTGELFF.

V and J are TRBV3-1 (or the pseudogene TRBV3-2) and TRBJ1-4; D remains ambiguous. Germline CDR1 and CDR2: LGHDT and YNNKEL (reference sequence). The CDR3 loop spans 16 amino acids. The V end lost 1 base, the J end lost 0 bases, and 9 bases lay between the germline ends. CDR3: CASSQVVYATNEKLFF. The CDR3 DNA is TGTGCCAGCAGCCAAGTGGTCTACGCAACTAATGAAAAACTGTTTTTT.

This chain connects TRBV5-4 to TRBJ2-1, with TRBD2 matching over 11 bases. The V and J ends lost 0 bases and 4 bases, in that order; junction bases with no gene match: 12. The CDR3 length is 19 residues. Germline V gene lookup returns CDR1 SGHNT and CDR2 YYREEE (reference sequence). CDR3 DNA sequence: TGTGCCAGCAGCTTGGCACTAGCGGGAGTGGGCCGAAAATACAATGAGCAGTTCTTC. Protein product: CASSLALAGVGRKYNEQFF.

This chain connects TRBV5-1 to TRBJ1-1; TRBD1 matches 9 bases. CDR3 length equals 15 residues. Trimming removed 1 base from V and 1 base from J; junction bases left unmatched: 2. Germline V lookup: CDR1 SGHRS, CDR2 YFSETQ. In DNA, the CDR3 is TGCGCCAGCAGCTTGACAGGGGGCTCGAACACTGAAGCTTTCTTT. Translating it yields CASSLTGGSNTEAFF.

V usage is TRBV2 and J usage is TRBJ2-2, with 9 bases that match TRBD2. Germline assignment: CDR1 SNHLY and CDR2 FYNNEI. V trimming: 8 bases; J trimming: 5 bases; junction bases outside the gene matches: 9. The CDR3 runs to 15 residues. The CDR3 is CASGIAGVGTGELFF. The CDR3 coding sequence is TGTGCCAGCGGCATAGCGGGAGTGGGGACCGGGGAGCTGTTTTTT. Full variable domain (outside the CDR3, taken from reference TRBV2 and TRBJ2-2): EPEVTQTPSHQVTQMGQEVILRCVPISNHLYFYWYRQILGQKVEFLVSFYNNEISEKSEIFDDQFSVERPDGSNFTLKIRSTKLEDSAMYFCASGIAGVGTGELFFGEGSRLTVL.

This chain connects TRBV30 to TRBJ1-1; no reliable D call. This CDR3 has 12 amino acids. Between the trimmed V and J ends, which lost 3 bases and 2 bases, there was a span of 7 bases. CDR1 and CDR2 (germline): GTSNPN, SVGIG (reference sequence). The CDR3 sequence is CAWRAANTEAFF. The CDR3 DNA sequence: TGTGCCTGGAGGGCGGCAAACACTGAAGCTTTCTTT.

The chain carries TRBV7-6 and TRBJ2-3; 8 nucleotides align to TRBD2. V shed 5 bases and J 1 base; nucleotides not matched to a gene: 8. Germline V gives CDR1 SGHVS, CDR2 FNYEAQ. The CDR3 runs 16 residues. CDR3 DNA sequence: TGTGCCAGCAGCCCCGATAGCGGGATTCGCACAGATACGCAGTATTTT. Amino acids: CASSPDSGIRTDTQYF.

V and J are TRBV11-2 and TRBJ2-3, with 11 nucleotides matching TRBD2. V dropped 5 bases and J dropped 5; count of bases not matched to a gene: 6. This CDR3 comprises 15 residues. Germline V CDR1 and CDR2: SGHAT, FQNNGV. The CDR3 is CASSESGTSGDTQYF. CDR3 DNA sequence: TGTGCCAGCAGCGAGAGCGGGACTAGCGGAGATACGCAGTATTTT.

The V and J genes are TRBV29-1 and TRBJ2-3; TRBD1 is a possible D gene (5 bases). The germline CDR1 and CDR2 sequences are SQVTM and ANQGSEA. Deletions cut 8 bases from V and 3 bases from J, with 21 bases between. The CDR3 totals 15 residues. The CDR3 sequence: CSTTSQGFGTDTQYF. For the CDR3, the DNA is TGCAGCACAACATCGCAGGGTTTTGGGACAGATACGCAGTATTTT.

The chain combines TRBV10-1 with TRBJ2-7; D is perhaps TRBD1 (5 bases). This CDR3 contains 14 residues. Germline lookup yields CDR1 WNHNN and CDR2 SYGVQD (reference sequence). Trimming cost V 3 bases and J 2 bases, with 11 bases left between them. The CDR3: CASSDHRPAYEQYF. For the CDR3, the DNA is TGCGCCAGCAGTGATCACAGGCCGGCCTACGAGCAGTACTTC.